This TCR delta chain was recovered during a study of gamma-delta T cells after stem cell transplantation. Details on this clone: TCRdb's listed protein matches a much larger clone and diverges from this DNA's translation at residue 7, likely through a read error; the protein shown comes from the DNA.

The CDR3 has 17 residues. The V end lost 1 base, the J end lost 1 base, and 18 bases lay between the germline ends. The germline gives CDR1 GEAIGNYY, CDR2 EKD. TCRdb reprocessed the RT-PCR reads through CATT. The sample consists of just over 4,500 delta-chain clones, under 2% of them appearing once. Source material: gamma-delta T cells. The chain couples TRDV2 to TRDJ1, with D perhaps TRDD3 (6 bases). The TCR comes from a human donor. It is not recorded whose cells these are; they may come from a transplant donor. The CDR3 sequence is CACDTVWDIRSTDKLIF. In nucleotides, the CDR3 is TGTGCCTGTGACACAGTGTGGGATATAAGGTCCACCGATAAACTCATCTTT.